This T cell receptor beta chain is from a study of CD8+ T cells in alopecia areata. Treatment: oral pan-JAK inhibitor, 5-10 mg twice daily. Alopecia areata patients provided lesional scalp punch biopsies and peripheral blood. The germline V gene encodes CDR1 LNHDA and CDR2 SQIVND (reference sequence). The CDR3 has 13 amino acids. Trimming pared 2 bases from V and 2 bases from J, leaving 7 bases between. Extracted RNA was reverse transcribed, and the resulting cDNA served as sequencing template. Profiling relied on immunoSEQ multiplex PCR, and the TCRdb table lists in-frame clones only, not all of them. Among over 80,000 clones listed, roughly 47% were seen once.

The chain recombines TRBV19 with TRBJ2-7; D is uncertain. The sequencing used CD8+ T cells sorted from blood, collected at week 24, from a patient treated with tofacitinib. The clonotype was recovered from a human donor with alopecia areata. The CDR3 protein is CASSITATYEQYF. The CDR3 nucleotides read TGTGCCAGTAGTATAACAGCCACCTACGAGCAGTACTTC.